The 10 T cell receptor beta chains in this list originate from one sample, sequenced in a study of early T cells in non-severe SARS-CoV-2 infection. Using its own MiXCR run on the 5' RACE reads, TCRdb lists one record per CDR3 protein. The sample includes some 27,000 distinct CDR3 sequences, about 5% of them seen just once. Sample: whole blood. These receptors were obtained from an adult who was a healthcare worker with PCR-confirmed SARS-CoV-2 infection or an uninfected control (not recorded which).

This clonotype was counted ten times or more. In nucleotides, the CDR3 is TGTGCCAGCAGGCGACAGGGTATGGCTGGAAACACCATATATTTT. As protein: CASRRQGMAGNTIYF. The V gene is TRBV6-5, the J gene TRBJ1-3; 7 bases agree with TRBD1. Germline V lookup: CDR1 MNHEY, CDR2 SVGAGI. This CDR3 spans 15 amino acids. Germline trimming cut 6 bases from V and 2 bases from J; bases unmatched to any gene: 7.

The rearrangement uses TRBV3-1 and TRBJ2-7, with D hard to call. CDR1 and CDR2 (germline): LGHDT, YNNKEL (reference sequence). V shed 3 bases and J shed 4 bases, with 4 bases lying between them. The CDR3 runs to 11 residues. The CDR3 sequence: CASSQQYEQYF. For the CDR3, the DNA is TGTGCCAGCAGCCAGCAATACGAGCAGTACTTC.

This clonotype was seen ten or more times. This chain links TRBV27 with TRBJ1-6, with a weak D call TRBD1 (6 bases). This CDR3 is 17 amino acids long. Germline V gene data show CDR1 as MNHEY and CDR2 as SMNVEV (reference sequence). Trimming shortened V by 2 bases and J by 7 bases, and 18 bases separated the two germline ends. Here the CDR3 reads CASSLMGGVDPNSPLHF. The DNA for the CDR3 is TGTGCCAGCAGTTTAATGGGGGGCGTAGACCCGAATTCACCCCTCCACTTT.

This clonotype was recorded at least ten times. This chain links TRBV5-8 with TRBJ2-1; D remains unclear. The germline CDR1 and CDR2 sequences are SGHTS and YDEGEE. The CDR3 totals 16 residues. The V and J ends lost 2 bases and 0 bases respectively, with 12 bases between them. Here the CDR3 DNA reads TGTGCCAGCAGCTTTGGTCAGACCCACTCCTACAATGAGCAGTTCTTC. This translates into CASSFGQTHSYNEQFF.

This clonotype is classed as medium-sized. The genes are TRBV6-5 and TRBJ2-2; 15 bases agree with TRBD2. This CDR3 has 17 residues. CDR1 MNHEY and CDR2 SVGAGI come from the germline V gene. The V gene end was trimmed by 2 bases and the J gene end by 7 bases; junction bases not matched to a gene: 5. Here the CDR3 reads CASSYTGLAGGNGELFF. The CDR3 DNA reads TGTGCCAGCAGTTACACGGGACTAGCGGGAGGAAACGGGGAGCTGTTTTTT.

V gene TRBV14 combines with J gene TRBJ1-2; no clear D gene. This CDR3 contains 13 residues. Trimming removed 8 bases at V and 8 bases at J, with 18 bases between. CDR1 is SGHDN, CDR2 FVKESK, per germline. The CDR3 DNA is TGTGCCAGCGCCCAGGCCGCTTATCTAGGCTACACCTTC. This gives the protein CASAQAAYLGYTF.

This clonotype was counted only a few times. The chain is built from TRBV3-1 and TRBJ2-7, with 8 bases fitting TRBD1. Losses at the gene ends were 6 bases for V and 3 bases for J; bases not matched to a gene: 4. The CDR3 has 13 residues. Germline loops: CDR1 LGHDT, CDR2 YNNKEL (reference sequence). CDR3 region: CASRLGQGYEQYF. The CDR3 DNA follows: TGTGCCAGCAGACTCGGACAGGGCTACGAGCAGTACTTC.

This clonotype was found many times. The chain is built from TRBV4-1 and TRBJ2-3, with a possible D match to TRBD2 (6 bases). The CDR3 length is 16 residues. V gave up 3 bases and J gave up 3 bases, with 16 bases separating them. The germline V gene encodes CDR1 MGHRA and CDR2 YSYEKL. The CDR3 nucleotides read TGCGCCAGCAGCCAGAGAGGGAGGCAGGGAACAGATACGCAGTATTTT. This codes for CASSQRGRQGTDTQYF.

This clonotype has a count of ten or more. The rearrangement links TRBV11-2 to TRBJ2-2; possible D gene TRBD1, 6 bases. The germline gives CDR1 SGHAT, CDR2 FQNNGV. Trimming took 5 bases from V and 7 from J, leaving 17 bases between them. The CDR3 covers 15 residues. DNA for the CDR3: TGTGCCAGCAGCGCAGTACCGACAGGCAGCGGGGAGCTGTTTTTT. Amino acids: CASSAVPTGSGELFF.

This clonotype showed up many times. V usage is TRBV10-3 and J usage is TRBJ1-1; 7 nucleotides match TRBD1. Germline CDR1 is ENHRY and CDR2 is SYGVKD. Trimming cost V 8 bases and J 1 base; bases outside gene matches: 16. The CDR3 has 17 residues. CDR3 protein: CAIELSGPGGSNTEAFF. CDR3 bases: TGTGCCATCGAACTTTCAGGGCCAGGGGGATCGAACACTGAAGCTTTCTTT.